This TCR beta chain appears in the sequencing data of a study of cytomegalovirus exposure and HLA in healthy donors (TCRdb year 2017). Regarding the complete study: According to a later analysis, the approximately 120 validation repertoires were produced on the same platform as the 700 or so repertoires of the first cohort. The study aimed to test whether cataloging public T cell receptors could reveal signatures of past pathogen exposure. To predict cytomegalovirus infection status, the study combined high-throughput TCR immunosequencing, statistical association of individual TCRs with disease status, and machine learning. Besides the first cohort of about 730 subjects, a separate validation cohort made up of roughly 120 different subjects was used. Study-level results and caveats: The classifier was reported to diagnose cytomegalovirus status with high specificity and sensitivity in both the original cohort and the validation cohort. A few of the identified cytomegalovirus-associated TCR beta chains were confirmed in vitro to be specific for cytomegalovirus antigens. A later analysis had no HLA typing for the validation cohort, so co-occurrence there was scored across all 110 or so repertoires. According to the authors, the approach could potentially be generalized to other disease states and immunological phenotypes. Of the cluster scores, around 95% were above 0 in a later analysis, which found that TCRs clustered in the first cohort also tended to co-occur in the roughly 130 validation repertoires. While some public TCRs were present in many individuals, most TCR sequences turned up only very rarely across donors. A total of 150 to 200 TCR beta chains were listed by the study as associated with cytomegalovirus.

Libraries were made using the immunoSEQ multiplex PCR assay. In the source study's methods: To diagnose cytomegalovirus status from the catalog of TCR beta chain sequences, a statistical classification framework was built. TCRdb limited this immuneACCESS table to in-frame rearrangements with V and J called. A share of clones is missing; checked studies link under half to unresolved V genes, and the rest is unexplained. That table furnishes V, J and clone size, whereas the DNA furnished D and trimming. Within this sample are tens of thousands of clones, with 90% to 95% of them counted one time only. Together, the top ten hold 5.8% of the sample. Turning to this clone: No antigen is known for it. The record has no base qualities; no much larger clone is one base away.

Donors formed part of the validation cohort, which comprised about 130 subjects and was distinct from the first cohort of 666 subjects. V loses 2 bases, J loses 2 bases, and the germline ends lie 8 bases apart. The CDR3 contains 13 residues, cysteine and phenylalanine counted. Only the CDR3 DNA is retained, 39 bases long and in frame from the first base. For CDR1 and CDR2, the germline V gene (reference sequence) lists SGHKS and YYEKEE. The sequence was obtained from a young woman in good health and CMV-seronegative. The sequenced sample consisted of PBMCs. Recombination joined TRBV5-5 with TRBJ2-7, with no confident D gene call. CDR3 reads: CASSFTLTYEQYF. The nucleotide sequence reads TGTGCCAGCAGCTTCACTCTTACCTACGAGCAGTACTTC.